This T cell receptor beta chain is from a study of Ad26.COV2.S vaccination and SARS-CoV-2 variants (dated by TCRdb to the early 2020s). Describing the broader study: Vaccine-arm donors were drawn from COV1001, a multicentre, randomized, double-blind, placebo-controlled phase I-IIa trial of Ad26.COV2.S in healthy adults. Dosing of Ad26.COV2.S was intramuscular, at either 5x10^10 or 1x10^11 viral particles, delivered as one shot or as two shots spaced 56 days apart. Sequencing of the TCRbeta repertoire served to evaluate the specificity and breadth of SARS-CoV-2-reactive T cell receptors following Ad26.COV2.S vaccination. A total of some 30 samples were included in the TCR-sequenced set, comprising around 19 Ad26.COV2.S vaccine recipients, 5 placebo recipients and 8 SARS-CoV-2 convalescent individuals. Trial participants were randomized into five groups of five, in which low-dose or high-dose Ad26.COV2.S was given once or twice, or placebo was given on both occasions. Blinding of investigators to trial group allocation was maintained during experiments and outcome assessment.

The full study reports these points: Non-spike TCR breadth was comparable between vaccine and placebo recipients, consistent with the vaccine containing only spike. The study was not powered for comparison of responses between vaccine doses or regimens. After vaccination, substantial breadth of spike-specific CD8+ and CD4+ T cell responses was reported. Higher spike-specific TCR breadth was observed in Ad26.COV2.S recipients than in placebo recipients (P = 0.0014). It was noted by the authors that total T cell responses may have been underestimated by the TCR breadth and depth analyses.

About this clone itself: What this receptor recognizes is not known. No clone much larger than this one lies a single base away; base qualities are absent.

The intended sense of this specimen's treatment or condition label: some 20 received Ad26.COV2.S at low or high dose, single or two shots; about 5 received placebo; per-sample allocation not given. For vaccine and placebo recipients, repertoires were sequenced using samples collected on day 63 after the first injection. Cohort 1b enrolled about two dozen adults aged 18-55 years at a single site in Boston, USA, between 29 July and 7 August 2020. Ad26.COV2.S was a replication-incompetent adenovirus type 26 vector expressing a prefusion-stabilized SARS-CoV-2 spike protein from the original Wuhan strain. TCRbeta CDR3 regions were sequenced with the immunoSEQ Assay. After extraction, genomic DNA underwent amplification by bias-controlled multiplex PCR, followed by high-throughput sequencing. As for the authors' bioinformatics: To quantify the absolute abundance of every unique TCRbeta CDR3 region, sequences were collapsed and filtered. Usable DNA was measured by amplifying reference genes present in all nucleated cells, and TCRbeta template counts were normalized to that usable DNA to estimate T cell fraction. Repertoire TCRs were annotated as SARS-CoV-2-specific when V gene, CDR3 amino acid sequence and J gene were exactly matched to a known reactive TCR set. The reference SARS-CoV-2 TCR set was obtained from MIRA and was filtered for enrichment in COVID-19-positive ImmuneCODE repertoires, whereby public or cross-reactive TCRs were removed. Based on the MIRA antigens, annotated TCRs were further analysed at the level of specific ORF or position within ORF. Depth was the summed frequency of annotated unique rearrangements, while breadth was defined as annotated unique rearrangements over total unique productive rearrangements. Two-sided Wilcoxon rank-sum tests were used to compare TCR breadth between groups. TCRdb stores this immuneACCESS table with in-frame sequences only. Part of the clones is absent; in the studies checked, under half of the shortfall reflects unresolved V genes, and no reason is known for the rest. For V, J and clone size, that table is used; D and trimming come from the DNA. Recorded for this sample are around 450,000 clones; 80% to 95% of them occurred a single time. Over 9% of the sample is in the top ten clones.

V loses 2 bases of germline sequence and J loses 7 bases, and the interval between the two ends is 12 bases. The germline V gene (reference sequence) yields GTSNPN for CDR1 and SVGIG for CDR2. The CDR3 goes from the cysteine to the phenylalanine over 13 residues. Left in the record is the CDR3 DNA by itself, 39 bases read in frame from the first base. This sequence originates from a person between 18 and 65 years old who received the Ad26.COV2.S COVID-19 vaccine or a placebo. The sequencing here drew on peripheral blood, taken in a trial of Ad26.COV2.S vaccine versus placebo. The chain couples TRBV30 to TRBJ1-5, with no confident D gene call. The bases read TGTGCCTGGAGTCTCCGGGGAGACCAGCCCCAGCATTTT. Its translation reads: CAWSLRGDQPQHF.